This T cell receptor (beta chain) was captured in a study of beta chain features in type 1 diabetes. Trimming stripped 2 bases from V and 5 bases from J, with 16 bases between. Germline V CDR1 and CDR2: KGHSH, LQKENI. CDR3 size: 15 residues. Expressed TCRB transcripts were sequenced because the isolated RNA had all been reverse transcribed beforehand. TCRdb's table, derived via immunoSEQ multiplex PCR, lists solely in-frame clones and lacks some. The sample has 140,000 or so clones, about 13% seen once. Regarding the study as a whole: Type 1 diabetes patients showed a moderate but significant shortening of TCRB CDR3s in all four CD4+ subsets. Type 1 diabetes patients showed fewer insertions and more deletions at VDJ junctions. Any HLA effect on TCRB rearrangement was left unresolved by small sub-analyses. Researchers reported that naive, central memory and Treg TCRB repertoires appeared more similar in patients than in healthy donors.

Each donor gave one heparinised blood draw averaging roughly 100 mL. This clone was observed a handful of times. Its antigen is not identified. The sequence was collected from a man younger than 30 with type 1 diabetes. This chain uses TRBV18 with TRBJ2-7; a possible D gene is TRBD2 (5 bases). The sample comprised central memory CD4+ T cells from blood. CDR3 protein: CASSPGRTEVNEQYF. DNA of the CDR3: TGTGCCAGCTCACCAGGTAGGACTGAAGTGAACGAGCAGTACTTC.